Each of the 29 T cell receptor beta chains below was sequenced from the same sample in a study of cytomegalovirus exposure and HLA in healthy donors. Vbeta (60) and Jbeta (13) primers were used in the PCR. Sequenced by immunoSEQ multiplex PCR; TCRdb stores in-frame clones only, minus some. The table lists under 200,000 clones, over 80% of them singletons. The sample taken for sequencing was PBMCs. These receptors came from a man aged 35 to 55 in good health and CMV-seropositive.

This clone was observed a handful of times. V usage is TRBV4-3 and J usage is TRBJ1-1; TRBD1 aligns across 9 bases. J gave up 1 base and V 1 base, and 1 base lay outside the gene matches. Germline V gene data show CDR1 as LGHNA and CDR2 as YSLEER. This CDR3 is built from 15 residues. CDR3 residues: CASSQVTGGNTEAFF. In DNA, the CDR3 is TGCGCCAGCAGCCAAGTGACAGGGGGGAACACTGAAGCTTTCTTT.

The chain carries TRBV29-1 and TRBJ2-3, with 11 bases identical to TRBD2. This CDR3 comprises 15 residues. CDR1 and CDR2 from the germline V gene are SQVTM and ANQGSEA. The CDR3 DNA is TGCAGTCTGACTAGCGGGGTTCCTAGCACAGATACGCAGTATTTT. It specifies CSLTSGVPSTDTQYF.

This chain's CDR3 is CASSRDRVDTGELFF. The CDR3 DNA reads TGTGCCAGCAGTCGGGACAGGGTGGACACCGGGGAGCTGTTTTTT. This sequence joins TRBV7-3 and TRBJ2-2; 9 bases match TRBD1. The CDR3 totals 15 residues. The germline V gene has CDR1 SGHTA and CDR2 FQGTGA. J gave up 3 bases and V 6 bases, and 5 bases lay outside the gene matches.

The CDR3 sequence is CASSPQWTGAGSPLHF. The CDR3, as DNA: TGTGCCAGCAGCCCTCAATGGACAGGGGCCGGTTCACCCCTCCACTTT. The chain couples TRBV9 to TRBJ1-6, with 9 bases lining up with TRBD1. V was clipped by 4 bases and J by 9 bases; unmatched bases: 11. From germline, CDR1 is SGDLS and CDR2 YYNGEE. The CDR3 consists of 16 residues.

This clone has only a few counts. The chain has TRBV2 and TRBJ1-5; D is unclear. V was shortened by 0 bases and J by 5 bases, with 5 bases between the two germline ends. Germline V lookup: CDR1 SNHLY, CDR2 FYNNEI. CDR3 length equals 13 residues. The CDR3 DNA sequence: TGTGCCAGCAGTGAAGCGGAGGATCAGCCCCAGCATTTT. Its translation: CASSEAEDQPQHF.

This clone is a singleton in its sample. The chain uses TRBV11-2 and TRBJ1-4; a weak D match, TRBD1 (5 bases). Germline CDR1 is SGHAT and CDR2 is FQNNGV. The CDR3 has 14 residues. V shed 3 bases and J shed 8 bases, with 13 bases lying between them. The CDR3 loop reads CASSLWTKGEKLFF. CDR3 DNA: TGTGCCAGCAGCTTGTGGACAAAAGGGGAAAAACTGTTTTTT.

This sequence joins TRBV7-2 and TRBJ2-5; D is perhaps TRBD2 (7 bases). Germline lookup yields CDR1 SGHTA and CDR2 FQGNSA. Deletions cut 5 bases from V and 7 bases from J, with 14 bases between. CDR3 length equals 13 residues. The CDR3 DNA follows: TGTGCCAGCAGCCTGCGGGGGCGGGGGACCCAGTACTTC. Translation: CASSLRGRGTQYF.

CDR3 loop: CASSIRTGDYEQYF. The CDR3 DNA reads TGTGCCAGTAGTATTCGGACAGGCGACTACGAGCAGTACTTC. The chain employs TRBV19 and TRBJ2-7; 7 bases match TRBD1. The J segment lost 3 bases and the V segment lost 3 bases, leaving 5 bases of the junction unmatched. Germline V CDR1 and CDR2: LNHDA, SQIVND (reference sequence). This CDR3 has 14 amino acids. Complete variable domain (other parts from reference TRBV19 and TRBJ2-7): DGGITQSPKYLFRKEGQNVTLSCEQNLNHDAMYWYRQDPGQGLRLIYYSQIVNDFQKGDIAEGYSVSREKKESFPLTVTSAQKNPTAFYLCASSIRTGDYEQYFGPGTRLTVT.

This chain joins TRBV7-3 and TRBJ2-5; 8 bases fit TRBD1. This CDR3 region has 14 residues. V shed 5 bases, J shed 5 bases, and the junction held 7 bases outside the gene matches. The germline V gene has CDR1 SGHTA and CDR2 FQGTGA. The CDR3 DNA is TGTGCCAGCAGCGCGACAGGGGTCCGGGAGACCCAGTACTTC. It translates to CASSATGVRETQYF.

The chain couples TRBV4-3 to TRBJ2-3; TRBD1 agrees at 12 bases. In germline, CDR1 is LGHNA, CDR2 YSLEER. The CDR3 has 18 amino acids. Losses at the gene ends were 3 bases for V and 6 bases for J; bases not matched to a gene: 13. CDR3 sequence (DNA): TGCGCCAGCAGCCAGAGGCGCCCGGGACAGGGGGCAGGGGATACGCAGTATTTT. Translation gives CASSQRRPGQGAGDTQYF.

This clone was observed a single time. CDR3 region: CSVLGGEKLFF. The CDR3 DNA follows: TGCAGCGTTCTCGGCGGTGAAAAACTGTTTTTT. This chain joins TRBV29-1 and TRBJ1-4; no definite D call. CDR3 length: 11 residues. Germline V gene lookup returns CDR1 SQVTM and CDR2 ANQGSEA. With 5 bases removed from V and 7 bases from J, the gap between germline ends came to 8 bases.

The chain employs TRBV15 and TRBJ2-1, with TRBD1 as a possible D gene (6 bases). Germline loops: CDR1 LNHNV, CDR2 YYDKDF (reference sequence). The CDR3 covers 14 residues. V lost 5 bases and J 8 bases, leaving 16 bases between the germline ends. This CDR3 is CATSEPGAWYEQFF. In DNA form, the CDR3 reads TGTGCCACCAGCGAGCCAGGGGCGTGGTATGAGCAGTTCTTC.

The genes are TRBV6-6 and TRBJ1-4; no clear D. This CDR3 region has 15 residues. CDR1 MNHNY and CDR2 SVGAGI come from the germline V gene (reference sequence). Trimming took off 0 bases at V and 6 bases at J, with 11 bases between the two ends. As DNA, the CDR3 is TGTGCCAGCAGTTACTCAGGGAGCGGGGATGAAAAACTGTTTTTT. This codes for CASSYSGSGDEKLFF.

The J gene is TRBJ1-1, the V gene TRBV7-9, with TRBD1 matching 9 bases. The CDR3 is 14 residues long. CDR1 SEHNR and CDR2 FQNEAQ come from the germline V gene (reference sequence). V dropped 1 base and J dropped 5; count of bases not matched to a gene: 2. CDR3 sequence reads: CASSLGTGATEAFF. CDR3 coding DNA: TGTGCCAGCAGCTTAGGGACAGGGGCGACTGAAGCTTTCTTT.

The chain combines TRBV9 with TRBJ2-3; D unclear. The CDR3 is made up of 15 amino acids. Per the germline V gene, CDR1 is SGDLS and CDR2 is YYNGEE. V was clipped by 0 bases and J by 1 base, with 9 bases between them. CDR3 protein: CASSVGSQGTDTQYF. CDR3 coding DNA: TGTGCCAGCAGCGTAGGGTCCCAGGGCACAGATACGCAGTATTTT.

The chain links TRBV9 to TRBJ1-1; no clear D gene. This CDR3 region has 11 residues. In germline, CDR1 is SGDLS, CDR2 YYNGEE. Trimming removed 4 bases at V and 6 bases at J, with 7 bases between. CDR3 nucleotide sequence: TGTGCCAGCAGCTCCGGGTCTGAAGCTTTCTTT. Protein: CASSSGSEAFF. The full variable domain, completed using reference TRBV9 and TRBJ1-1, is DSGVTQTPKHLITATGQRVTLRCSPRSGDLSVYWYQQSLDQGLQFLIQYYNGEERAKGNILERFSAQQFPDLHSELNLSSLELGDSALYFCASSSGSEAFFGQGTRLTVV.

The chain combines TRBV5-4 with TRBJ1-4, with D hard to call. The CDR3 is made up of 15 amino acids. Trimming pared 5 bases from V and 8 bases from J, leaving 19 bases between. Germline assignment: CDR1 SGHNT and CDR2 YYREEE (reference sequence). The CDR3 is CASRDSTMRGEKLFF. CDR3 coding DNA: TGTGCCAGCAGGGATTCTACTATGAGAGGAGAAAAACTGTTTTTT.

This clone was found a few times. This chain joins TRBV10-3 and TRBJ1-2, with D unclear. The CDR3 has 13 amino acids. Germline assignment: CDR1 ENHRY and CDR2 SYGVKD. V lost 4 bases, J lost 0 bases, and 6 bases lay in between. CDR3 sequence: CAISATSNYGYTF. CDR3 sequence (DNA): TGTGCCATCAGTGCGACTTCTAACTATGGCTACACCTTC.

About this clone: The same CDR3 is also encoded by other DNA sequences in this sample. The V and J genes are TRBV2 and TRBJ2-3, with D perhaps matching TRBD2 (6 bases). V lost 5 bases, J lost 1 base, and 7 bases lay in between. In germline, CDR1 is SNHLY, CDR2 FYNNEI. The CDR3 has 13 amino acids. CDR3 bases: TGTGCCAGCAGTTTAGCGGGCACAGATACGCAGTATTTT. Protein product: CASSLAGTDTQYF.

V usage is TRBV28 and J usage is TRBJ2-5, with D maybe TRBD1 (6 bases). Trimming pared 2 bases from V and 3 bases from J, leaving 10 bases between. There are 14 residues in the CDR3. The germline gives CDR1 MDHEN, CDR2 SYDVKM. The CDR3 DNA follows: TGTGCCAGCAGTTTACGGCAGGGGAAAGAGACCCAGTACTTC. This encodes CASSLRQGKETQYF.

This sequence joins TRBV9 and TRBJ2-5; 14 positions match TRBD2. The CDR3 is 15 residues long. Looked up from germline, CDR1 is SGDLS and CDR2 is YYNGEE. With V trimmed by 5 bases and J by 5 bases, 5 bases remained unmatched. The CDR3 region has the DNA TGTGCCAGCAGTGGGACTAGCGGGGGAGGGGAGACCCAGTACTTC. Its protein is CASSGTSGGGETQYF.

V usage is TRBV7-9 and J usage is TRBJ2-3; TRBD2 matches 8 bases. Germline assignment: CDR1 SEHNR and CDR2 FQNEAQ (reference sequence). The J segment lost 6 bases and the V segment lost 3 bases, leaving 17 bases of the junction unmatched. The CDR3 sequence is 18 residues long. CDR3 DNA sequence: TGTGCCAGCAGCTTCCGGAGCGGGGGCCTGGGGGTCCGGGATACGCAGTATTTT. Amino acids: CASSFRSGGLGVRDTQYF.

The rearrangement links TRBV18 to TRBJ2-7, with 7 nucleotides matching TRBD2. Germline V CDR1 and CDR2: KGHSH, LQKENI. This CDR3 contains 16 residues. The V and J ends lost 3 bases and 3 bases, in that order; junction bases with no gene match: 11. The CDR3 is CASSPFSAGDHYEQYF. CDR3 nucleotides: TGTGCCAGCTCACCCTTTTCGGCGGGGGACCACTACGAGCAGTACTTC.

The CDR3 sequence: CASSISLDTGELFF. The CDR3 bases are TGTGCCAGTAGTATAAGCCTGGACACCGGGGAGCTGTTTTTT. This chain joins TRBV19 and TRBJ2-2, with D hard to call. The CDR3 consists of 14 residues. Germline V gene sequence: CDR1 LNHDA, CDR2 SQIVND (reference sequence). The V end lost 2 bases, the J end lost 3 bases, and 7 bases lay between the germline ends. Full variable domain (outside the CDR3, taken from reference TRBV19 and TRBJ2-2): DGGITQSPKYLFRKEGQNVTLSCEQNLNHDAMYWYRQDPGQGLRLIYYSQIVNDFQKGDIAEGYSVSREKKESFPLTVTSAQKNPTAFYLCASSISLDTGELFFGEGSRLTVL.

The chain uses TRBV12-5 and TRBJ1-1; TRBD1 might be the D (5 bases). Trimming took 0 bases from V and 4 from J, leaving 15 bases between them. The length of the CDR3 is 16 residues. Looked up from germline, CDR1 is LGHNT and CDR2 is FRNRAP. The CDR3 reads CASGLVVGWGGTEAFF. As DNA, the CDR3 is TGTGCTAGTGGTTTGGTAGTAGGTTGGGGGGGCACTGAAGCTTTCTTT.

The V gene is TRBV6-5, the J gene TRBJ1-4; D is undetermined. Germline CDR1 and CDR2: MNHEY and SVGAGI. V was pared by 7 bases and J by 0 bases, with 6 bases between. The CDR3 sequence is 13 residues long. The CDR3 DNA reads as TGTGCCAGCAAGAGATCAACTAATGAAAAACTGTTTTTT. The encoded protein is CASKRSTNEKLFF.

This clone was seen a handful of times. This chain uses TRBV27 with TRBJ1-5; D is unclear. V was trimmed by 4 bases and J by 7 bases, leaving 17 bases between them. The CDR3 totals 15 residues. Per germline, CDR1 MNHEY and CDR2 SMNVEV (reference sequence). For the CDR3, the DNA is TGTGCCAGCAGTTACGGAGAGGAGGGAGGACAGCCCCAGCATTTT. This sequence encodes CASSYGEEGGQPQHF.

This clone was found a few times. The same CDR3 can be traced to other DNA sequences in this sample. This chain connects TRBV7-2 to TRBJ2-7; 11 bases match TRBD1. After removal of 5 bases from V and 2 bases from J, the junction contained 2 bases not matched to a gene. The CDR3 is made up of 14 amino acids. Per the germline V gene, CDR1 is SGHTA and CDR2 is FQGNSA. CDR3 protein: CASSRGQGAYEQYF. The CDR3 DNA reads TGTGCCAGCAGCCGGGGACAGGGGGCCTACGAGCAGTACTTC.

This sequence joins TRBV15 and TRBJ2-7; 8 bases are shared with TRBD1. V dropped 1 base and J dropped 0; count of bases not matched to a gene: 2. The CDR3 runs to 15 residues. CDR1 and CDR2 (germline): LNHNV, YYDKDF (reference sequence). The chain's CDR3 is CATSRGGQGSYEQYF. The CDR3 DNA is TGTGCCACCAGCAGAGGCGGACAGGGCTCCTACGAGCAGTACTTC.